The subject of this entry is one T cell receptor (beta chain). The target of this receptor is not known. No quality values exist for individual bases; no much larger clone is one base distant. The cysteine opens and the phenylalanine closes a CDR3 of 13 amino acids. The DNA shown is the 39-base CDR3, in frame from base 1. Deletion took 5 bases off V and 6 bases off J, with a span of 15 bases between the germline ends. Taken from the germline V gene (reference sequence), the CDR1 and CDR2 loops are DFQATT and SNEGSKA. The data stem from a study of response to subunit inactivated influenza vaccine (dated by TCRdb to the late 2010s). Describing the broader study: Deep quantitative T cell receptor repertoire profiling was used in the study to track responses to a trivalent subunit inactivated influenza vaccine.

What the authors observed across the whole study: It was suggested by the authors that each seasonal influenza vaccination may recruit only a limited number of new T cells.

Library prep was done by RT-PCR. Sequencing was carried out with an Illumina HiSeq 2500. In-frame beta chains were kept once TCRdb had trimmed the public reads at Q25 with fastp and called clones with MiXCR. Identical CDR3 proteins give one entry, which carries the most common genes and DNA. This sample comprises around 530,000 distinct CDR3 sequences, about 15% of them detected only once. Clones ranked in the top ten supply around 3% of the sample. The sequence joins TRBV20-1 to TRBJ2-3; TRBD1 could be the D gene, as 6 bases match. The source was CD4+ T cells sorted from PBMCs, collected less than 25 months after vaccination. The receptor was isolated from a man in his fifties or sixties who received an inactivated influenza vaccine. Donor details come from another sample of the same person, matched by shared clones. The nucleotide sequence reads TGCAGTGCTCCCGGGACACTGGGGGATACGCAGTATTTT. It is translated as CSAPGTLGDTQYF.